The source of this TCR beta chain is a study of T cells in women clearing cervical HPV infection. About the research overall: Only a few women had HLA typing results available. Findings and caveats of the study: A classifier using richness and V gene abundances reached an AUC of about 0.83. Controls had more TRBV6-7 (approximately 0.16%) than cases (approximately 0.11%).

With respect to this clone: Its target is not known. The read stops 3 residues short of the end of the CDR3; the missing end is completed from the germline J gene.

TCRdb's table, derived via immunoSEQ multiplex PCR, lists solely in-frame clones and lacks some. Its table records about 37,000 clones. All participants had a single incident cervical HPV16 infection, and prevalent HPV16 infections were excluded. The CDR3 has 14 residues. CDR1 is SQVTM and CDR2 is ANQGSEA in the germline V gene. J gave up 1 base and V 4 bases, and 5 bases lay outside the gene matches. The rearrangement uses TRBV29-1 and TRBJ2-5; 8 bases align to TRBD1. This sequence was found in a woman aged 18-69 years with a cervical HPV16 infection that either progressed to CIN3+ or cleared (not recorded which). The source material was blood buffy coat. CDR3 DNA (partial): TGCAGCGTTGCCCTGACAGGGGCCCAAGAGACC. This sequence encodes CSVALTGAQET. The complete CDR3 reads CSVALTGAQETQYF.